These 27 T cell receptor beta chains originate from one sample sequenced in a study of blood T cells in healthy people across ages. The authors ran a second PCR of about 7 to 12 cycles using a sample-barcoded 5' primer and a J-beta primer mix. Via MiXCR, TCRdb re-called the 5' RACE reads, giving one row per CDR3 protein. Of some 690,000 distinct CDR3 sequences listed, 22% are singletons. Sequencing used blood. The source of these receptors is a man aged 65 to 85 in good health.

This clonotype occurred a few times. The chain couples TRBV10-2 to TRBJ2-2; 9 positions agree with TRBD2. The CDR3 sequence is 16 residues long. V dropped 6 bases and J dropped 4; count of bases not matched to a gene: 9. The germline gives CDR1 WSHSY, CDR2 SAAADI. The CDR3 here is CASRTGTSPSTGELFF. In DNA, the CDR3 is TGCGCCAGCAGAACCGGGACTAGCCCGAGCACCGGGGAGCTGTTTTTT.

This chain connects TRBV7-2 to TRBJ2-3; D remains ambiguous. Trimming removed 5 bases at V and 0 bases at J, with 12 bases between. Germline CDR1 and CDR2: SGHTA and FQGNSA. This CDR3 comprises 15 residues. CDR3 residues: CASSARYGSTDTQYF. The CDR3 DNA follows: TGTGCCAGCAGCGCTCGCTATGGGAGCACAGATACGCAGTATTTT.

V is TRBV29-1 and J is TRBJ2-2; tentatively, D is TRBD1 (6 bases). Per the germline V gene, CDR1 is SQVTM and CDR2 is ANQGSEA. The CDR3 is made up of 13 amino acids. Trimming removed 4 bases from V and 0 bases from J, with 6 bases in between. The CDR3 loop reads CSVGTANTGELFF. As DNA, the CDR3 is TGCAGCGTTGGGACAGCGAACACCGGGGAGCTGTTTTTT.

The chain couples TRBV29-1 to TRBJ2-3; 9 nucleotides align to TRBD1. The CDR3 covers 13 residues. Unmatched junction bases numbered 5, after V lost 5 bases and J lost 5 bases. CDR1 is SQVTM, CDR2 ANQGSEA, per germline. CDR3 DNA: TGCAGCGTTCAGGGGACAGGGATAGATACGCAGTATTTT. Protein sequence: CSVQGTGIDTQYF.

This clonotype has just a few counts. This sequence joins TRBV10-3 and TRBJ2-7, with D unclear. CDR1 and CDR2 (germline): ENHRY, SYGVKD. Deletions cut 2 bases from V and 0 bases from J, with 2 bases between. The CDR3 is 12 residues long. The CDR3 DNA is TGTGCCATCAGTGAGAGCTCCTACGAGCAGTACGTC. The encoded protein is CAISESSYEQYV.

The chain employs TRBV5-6 and TRBJ2-1, with D maybe TRBD2 (6 bases). V was clipped by 2 bases and J by 7 bases, with 10 bases between them. The CDR3 loop spans 13 amino acids. Germline CDR1 reads SGHDT; CDR2 reads YYEEEE. The CDR3 spells CASSFSGVNEQFF. The DNA of the CDR3 is TGTGCCAGCAGCTTTAGCGGAGTAAATGAGCAGTTCTTC.

The chain has TRBV21-1 and TRBJ1-1; the table names TRBD1, a call not compared with the DNA. TRBV21-1 is marked as a pseudogene. This CDR3 spans 17 amino acids. The CDR3 DNA sequence: TGTGCCAGCAGTGGGGTAACAGGGGGCTCGGTGTACACTGAAGCTTTCTTT. Translation gives CASSGVTGGSVYTEAFF.

The CDR3 region is CASSWGKGGRSNQPQHF. DNA for the CDR3: TGTGCCAGCAGCTGGGGAAAAGGGGGCAGGAGCAATCAGCCCCAGCATTTT. This sequence joins TRBV5-8 and TRBJ1-5; 7 nucleotides align to TRBD1. J gave up 1 base and V 3 bases, and 10 bases lay outside the gene matches. CDR1 and CDR2 from the germline V gene are SGHTS and YDEGEE. This CDR3 comprises 17 residues. Full variable domain (missing parts from reference TRBV5-8 and TRBJ1-5): EAGVTQSPTHLIKTRGQQATLRCSPISGHTSVYWYQQALGLGLQFLLWYDEGEERNRGNFPPRFSGRQFPNYSSELNVNALELEDSALYLCASSWGKGGRSNQPQHFGDGTRLSIL.

This chain joins TRBV6-1 and TRBJ2-5; unclear D gene. Germline CDR1 MNHNS, CDR2 SASEGT. The CDR3 is 16 amino acids. V lost 6 bases, J lost 7 bases, and 24 bases lay in between. The CDR3: CASSTSSETPRRTQYF. CDR3 coding DNA: TGTGCCAGCAGCACCTCCTCCGAGACCCCAAGACGGACCCAGTACTTC.

This chain uses TRBV20-1 with TRBJ2-3, with D unresolved. The CDR3 extends over 16 amino acids. The V gene lost 0 bases and the J gene lost 1 base, with 14 bases spanning the gap. The germline CDR1 and CDR2 sequences are DFQATT and SNEGSKA (reference sequence). This chain's CDR3 is CSARDQLLPGTDTQYF. For the CDR3, the DNA is TGCAGTGCTAGAGATCAGCTCCTCCCCGGCACAGATACGCAGTATTTT.

The chain uses TRBV20-1 and TRBJ2-2, with D tentatively TRBD1 or TRBD2 (6 bases each). This CDR3 contains 16 residues. Between the trimmed V and J ends, which lost 5 bases and 3 bases, there was a span of 19 bases. In germline, CDR1 is DFQATT, CDR2 SNEGSKA (reference sequence). CDR3: CSAGIGGGPDTGELFF. In nucleotides, the CDR3 is TGCAGTGCTGGAATAGGTGGGGGGCCAGACACCGGGGAGCTGTTTTTT.

This clonotype was counted only a few times. The rearrangement uses TRBV20-1 and TRBJ2-3; D not resolved. The CDR3 consists of 15 residues. The germline V and J ends were trimmed by 5 bases and 0 bases, with 15 bases remaining between them. Looked up from germline, CDR1 is DFQATT and CDR2 is SNEGSKA (reference sequence). This CDR3 is CSAGKRAMSTDTQYF. The CDR3 region has the DNA TGCAGTGCTGGAAAACGGGCGATGAGCACAGATACGCAGTATTTT.

This clonotype has a handful of counts. The chain employs TRBV20-1 and TRBJ2-5; 9 bases match TRBD2. Unmatched junction bases numbered 8, after V lost 6 bases and J lost 3 bases. Germline CDR1 is DFQATT and CDR2 is SNEGSKA (reference sequence). The CDR3 runs to 14 residues. CDR3 nucleotide sequence: TGCAGTGCGCTCCCGGGACTAGCCAAAGAGACCCAGTACTTC. This gives the protein CSALPGLAKETQYF.

The J gene is TRBJ2-2, the V gene TRBV29-1; 7 bases line up with TRBD2. The CDR3 contains 13 residues. The junction had 4 bases not matched to a gene; V was cut back by 7 bases and J by 2 bases. Germline CDR1 SQVTM, CDR2 ANQGSEA. This CDR3 reads CSGGGGNTGELFF. The DNA for the CDR3 is TGCAGCGGGGGGGGAGGTAACACCGGGGAGCTGTTTTTT.

The chain recombines TRBV24-1 with TRBJ2-1; TRBD1 is a possible D gene (6 bases). The CDR3 has 15 residues. Germline CDR1 is KGHDR and CDR2 is SFDVKD. Between the trimmed V and J ends, which lost 5 bases and 2 bases, there was a span of 12 bases. The CDR3: CATSGARGAYNEQFF. The CDR3 DNA follows: TGTGCCACCAGTGGCGCCAGGGGAGCCTACAATGAGCAGTTCTTC.

The rearrangement uses TRBV9 and TRBJ2-1; TRBD1 matches 10 bases. J lost 7 bases, V lost 2 bases, and 6 bases had no gene match. CDR1 is SGDLS and CDR2 is YYNGEE in the germline V gene. This CDR3 spans 15 amino acids. CDR3 region: CASSVGPGQGNEQFF. The CDR3 DNA follows: TGTGCCAGCAGCGTGGGACCGGGACAGGGGAATGAGCAGTTCTTC.

This chain connects TRBV12-3 or TRBV12-4 to TRBJ2-1; D ambiguous. The CDR3 sequence is 11 residues long. V lost 1 base and J 15 bases, leaving 10 bases between the germline ends. In DNA, the CDR3 is TGTGCCAGCAGTTTAGGAGTTTATAGGTTCTTC. It yields the protein CASSLGVYRFF.

This clonotype was found a few times. This sequence joins TRBV5-1 and TRBJ2-2, with 7 bases aligning to TRBD2. After removal of 0 bases from V and 1 base from J, the junction contained 0 bases not matched to a gene. The germline CDR1 and CDR2 sequences are SGHRS and YFSETQ. The CDR3 has 15 amino acids. CDR3 sequence: CASSLASGNTGELFF. The CDR3 DNA is TGCGCCAGCAGCTTGGCTAGCGGGAACACCGGGGAGCTGTTTTTT.

Only a few counts were recorded for this clonotype. The chain carries TRBV2 and TRBJ1-3; D is perhaps TRBD1 (5 bases). Deletions cut 2 bases from V and 4 bases from J, with 9 bases between. There are 14 residues in the CDR3. Germline lookup yields CDR1 SNHLY and CDR2 FYNNEI. CDR3 sequence (DNA): TGTGCCAGCAGTGAATCCAGGGACGGAAACACCATATATTTT. Translating it yields CASSESRDGNTIYF.

V gene TRBV7-9 combines with J gene TRBJ1-1, with D perhaps matching TRBD1 (6 bases). Deletions cut 5 bases from V and 11 bases from J, with 18 bases between. This CDR3 contains 13 residues. CDR1 SEHNR and CDR2 FQNEAQ come from the germline V gene (reference sequence). CDR3 residues: CASSPLGGATAFF. CDR3 nucleotides: TGTGCCAGCAGCCCCCTGGGGGGGGCGACTGCTTTCTTT.

V and J are TRBV28 and TRBJ2-5; D not resolved. Germline loops: CDR1 MDHEN, CDR2 SYDVKM. This CDR3 spans 11 amino acids. V was shortened by 4 bases and J by 13 bases, with 13 bases between the two germline ends. The CDR3 spells CASSSSTAGYF. As DNA, the CDR3 is TGTGCCAGCAGTTCCTCGACGGCCGGGTACTTC.

The table lists this clonotype with a few counts. The chain joins TRBV19 to TRBJ2-7, with 8 bases that match TRBD2. V lost 6 bases and J lost 4; bases outside the gene matches: 5. Germline V gene sequence: CDR1 LNHDA, CDR2 SQIVND (reference sequence). This CDR3 region has 13 residues. The CDR3 sequence: CASSGRAGYEQYV. CDR3 in DNA: TGTGCCAGTAGCGGGAGGGCCGGGTACGAGCAGTACGTC.

This clonotype has only one observation. The V call is TRBV11-2, the J call TRBJ1-1, with 7 bases lining up with TRBD1. Germline CDR1 and CDR2: SGHAT and FQNNGV. V dropped 5 bases and J dropped 2; count of bases not matched to a gene: 11. The CDR3 covers 16 residues. CDR3 in amino acids: CASSDGLGTVNTEAFF. Written as DNA, the CDR3 is TGTGCCAGCAGCGACGGTTTGGGGACAGTCAACACTGAAGCTTTCTTT. Full variable domain (outside the CDR3, taken from reference TRBV11-2 and TRBJ1-1): EAGVAQSPRYKIIEKRQSVAFWCNPISGHATLYWYQQILGQGPKLLIQFQNNGVVDDSQLPKDRFSAERLKGVDSTLKIQPAKLEDSAVYLCASSDGLGTVNTEAFFGQGTRLTVV.

V gene TRBV18 combines with J gene TRBJ1-5; D gene ambiguous. The CDR3 totals 14 residues. V was pared by 4 bases and J by 5 bases, with 12 bases between. Germline V gene sequence: CDR1 KGHSH, CDR2 LQKENI. CDR3: CASSQRGGDQPQHF. The CDR3, as DNA: TGTGCCAGCTCACAGCGGGGAGGCGATCAGCCCCAGCATTTT.

This clonotype was seen ten or more times. The chain combines TRBV30 with TRBJ2-3, with 7 bases fitting TRBD1. This CDR3 has 15 amino acids. The trim removed 5 bases at V and 4 bases at J, leaving 12 bases unmatched. Per germline, CDR1 GTSNPN and CDR2 SVGIG (reference sequence). The CDR3: CAWSRGQARADTQYF. CDR3 DNA sequence: TGTGCCTGGTCTCGCGGACAGGCCCGCGCAGATACGCAGTATTTT.

This clonotype showed up just once. This may arise from a read error, as a much more abundant clone is one base away. V usage is TRBV4-1 and J usage is TRBJ1-2, with D unresolved. The CDR3 has 15 residues. Trimming removed 0 bases at V and 3 bases at J, with 11 bases between. From germline, CDR1 is MGHRA and CDR2 YSYEKL. The CDR3 protein is CASSQDRGSDYGYTF. The CDR3 region has the DNA TGCGCCAGCAGCCAAGATCGAGGGAGTGACTATGGCTACACCTTC.

A few counts support this clonotype. V gene TRBV20-1 combines with J gene TRBJ2-5, with TRBD1 matching over 10 bases. In germline, CDR1 is DFQATT, CDR2 SNEGSKA (reference sequence). The CDR3 length is 14 residues. V lost 5 bases to trimming and J lost 6 bases; unmatched junction nucleotides: 9. This CDR3 reads CSAQPGQGKQTQYF. CDR3 sequence (DNA): TGCAGTGCTCAACCGGGACAGGGGAAACAGACCCAGTACTTC.